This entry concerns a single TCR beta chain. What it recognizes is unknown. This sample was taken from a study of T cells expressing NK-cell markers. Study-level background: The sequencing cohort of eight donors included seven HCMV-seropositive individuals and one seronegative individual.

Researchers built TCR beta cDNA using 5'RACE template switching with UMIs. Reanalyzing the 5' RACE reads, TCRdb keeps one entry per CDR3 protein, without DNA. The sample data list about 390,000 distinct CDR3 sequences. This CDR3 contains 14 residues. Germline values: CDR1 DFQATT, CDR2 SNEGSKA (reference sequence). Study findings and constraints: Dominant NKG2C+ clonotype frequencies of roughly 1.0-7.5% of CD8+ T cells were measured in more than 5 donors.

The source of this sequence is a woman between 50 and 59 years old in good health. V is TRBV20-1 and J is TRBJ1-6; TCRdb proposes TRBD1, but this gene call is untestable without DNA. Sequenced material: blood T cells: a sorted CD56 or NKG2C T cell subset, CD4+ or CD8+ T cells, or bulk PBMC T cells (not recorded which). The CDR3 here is CSAPRDNYLSPLHF.